This T cell receptor (beta chain) was found in a study of identical twins. Study results and caveats: The study drew conclusions from cross-sectional statistical analysis, not from following the same donors.

TCRdb re-analysed the 5' RACE reads in MiXCR, keeping a single row per CDR3 protein. Of around 480,000 distinct CDR3 sequences in the sample, approximately 15% are singletons; the top ten hold about 0.53%. The sample holds one count of this clonotype. Its antigen is not known. Germline CDR1 reads SQVTM; CDR2 reads ANQGSEA. The V end was cut by 1 base, the J end by 2 bases, with 3 bases between. CDR3 length: 12 amino acids. The same sample was also studied in work on yellow fever vaccine responses in identical twins.

The sequence derives from a woman aged 18-30 years in good health. The chain recombines TRBV29-1 with TRBJ1-3; no firm D call. Sequencing input: CD4+ T cells sorted from blood. CDR3: CSVEGTGNTIYF. The DNA of the CDR3 is TGCAGCGTTGAAGGGACTGGAAACACCATATATTTT.